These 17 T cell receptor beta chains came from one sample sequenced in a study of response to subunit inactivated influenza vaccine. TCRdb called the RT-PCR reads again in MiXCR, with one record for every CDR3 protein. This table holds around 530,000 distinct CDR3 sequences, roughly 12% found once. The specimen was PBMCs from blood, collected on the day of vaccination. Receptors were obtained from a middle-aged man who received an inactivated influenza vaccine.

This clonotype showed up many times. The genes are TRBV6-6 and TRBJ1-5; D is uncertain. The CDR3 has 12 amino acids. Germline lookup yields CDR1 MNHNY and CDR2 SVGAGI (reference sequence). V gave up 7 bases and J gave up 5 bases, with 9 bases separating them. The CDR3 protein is CASNNRDQPQHF. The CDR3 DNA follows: TGTGCCAGCAACAACAGAGATCAGCCCCAGCATTTT.

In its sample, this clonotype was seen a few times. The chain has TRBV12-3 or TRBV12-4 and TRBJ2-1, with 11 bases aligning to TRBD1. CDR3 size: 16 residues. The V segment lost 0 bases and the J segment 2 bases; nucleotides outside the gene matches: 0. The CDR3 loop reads CASSLAGQGAYNEQFF. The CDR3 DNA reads TGTGCCAGCAGTTTAGCGGGACAGGGGGCCTACAATGAGCAGTTCTTC.

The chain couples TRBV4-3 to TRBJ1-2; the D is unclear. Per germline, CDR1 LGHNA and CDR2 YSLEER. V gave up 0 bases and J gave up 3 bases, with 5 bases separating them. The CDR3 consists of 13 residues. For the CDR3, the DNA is TGCGCCAGCAGCCAAGACCTGTACTATGGCTACACCTTC. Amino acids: CASSQDLYYGYTF.

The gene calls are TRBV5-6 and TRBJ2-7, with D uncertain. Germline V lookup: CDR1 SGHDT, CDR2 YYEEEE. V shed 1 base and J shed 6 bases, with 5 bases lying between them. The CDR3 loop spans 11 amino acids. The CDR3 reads CASSLMGEQYF. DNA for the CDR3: TGTGCCAGCAGCTTGATGGGCGAGCAGTACTTC. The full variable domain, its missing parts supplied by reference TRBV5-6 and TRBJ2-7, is DAGVTQSPTHLIKTRGQQVTLRCSPKSGHDTVSWYQQALGQGPQFIFQYYEEEERQRGNFPDRFSGHQFPNYSSELNVNALLLGDSALYLCASSLMGEQYFGPGTRLTVT.

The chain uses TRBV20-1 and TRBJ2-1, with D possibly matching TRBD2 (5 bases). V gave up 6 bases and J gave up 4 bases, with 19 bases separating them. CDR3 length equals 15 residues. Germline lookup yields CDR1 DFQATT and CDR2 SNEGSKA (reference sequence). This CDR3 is CSATSASGYYNEQFF. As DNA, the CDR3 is TGCAGTGCAACCTCCGCGAGCGGATATTACAATGAGCAGTTCTTC.

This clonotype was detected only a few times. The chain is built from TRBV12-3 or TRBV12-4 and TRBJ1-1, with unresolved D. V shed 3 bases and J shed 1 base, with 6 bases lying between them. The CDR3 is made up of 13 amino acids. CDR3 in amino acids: CASSFPENTEAFF. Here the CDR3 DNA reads TGTGCCAGCAGTTTTCCCGAGAACACTGAAGCTTTCTTT.

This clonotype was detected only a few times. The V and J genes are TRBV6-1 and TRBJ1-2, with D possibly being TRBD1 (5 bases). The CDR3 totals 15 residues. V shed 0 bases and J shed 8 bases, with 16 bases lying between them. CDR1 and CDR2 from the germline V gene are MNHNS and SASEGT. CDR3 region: CASSEARGPSTGYTF. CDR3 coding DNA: TGTGCCAGCAGTGAAGCGCGGGGACCCTCTACCGGCTACACCTTC.

This CDR3 reads CASNPGTSGRYSYNEQFF. As DNA, the CDR3 is TGTGCCAGCAATCCCGGGACTAGCGGGAGGTACTCCTACAATGAGCAGTTCTTC. The chain combines TRBV6-2 or TRBV6-3 with TRBJ2-1; 15 nucleotides match TRBD2. Per germline, CDR1 MNHEY and CDR2 SVGEGT. The V gene end was trimmed by 7 bases and the J gene end by 0 bases; junction bases not matched to a gene: 7. This CDR3 has 18 residues.

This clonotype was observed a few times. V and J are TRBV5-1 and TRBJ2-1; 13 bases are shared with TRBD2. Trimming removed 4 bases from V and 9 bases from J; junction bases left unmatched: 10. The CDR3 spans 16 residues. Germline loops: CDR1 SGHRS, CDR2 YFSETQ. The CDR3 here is CASSGTGTSGIGEQFF. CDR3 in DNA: TGCGCCAGCAGCGGAACCGGGACTAGCGGGATCGGTGAGCAGTTCTTC.

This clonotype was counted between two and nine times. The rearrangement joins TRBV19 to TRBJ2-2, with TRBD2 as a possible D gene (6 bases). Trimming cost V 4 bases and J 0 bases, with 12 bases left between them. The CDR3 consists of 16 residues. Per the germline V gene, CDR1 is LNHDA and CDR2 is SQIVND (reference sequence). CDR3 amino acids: CASSTASGANTGELFF. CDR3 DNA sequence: TGTGCCAGTAGTACCGCGTCGGGGGCGAACACCGGGGAGCTGTTTTTT.

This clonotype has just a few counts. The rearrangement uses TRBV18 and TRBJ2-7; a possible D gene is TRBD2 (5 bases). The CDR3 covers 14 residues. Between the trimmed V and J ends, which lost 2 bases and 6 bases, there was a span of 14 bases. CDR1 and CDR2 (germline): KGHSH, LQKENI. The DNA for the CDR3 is TGTGCCAGCTCACCAGTCACTAGGATCTCCGAGCAGTACTTC. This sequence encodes CASSPVTRISEQYF.

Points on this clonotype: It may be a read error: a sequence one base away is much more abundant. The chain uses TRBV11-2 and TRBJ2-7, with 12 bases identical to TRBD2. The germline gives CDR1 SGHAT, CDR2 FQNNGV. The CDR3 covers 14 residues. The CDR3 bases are TGTGTCAGCAGCCCGGGACTAGCGGGTCGCGAGCAGTACTTC. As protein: CVSSPGLAGREQYF.

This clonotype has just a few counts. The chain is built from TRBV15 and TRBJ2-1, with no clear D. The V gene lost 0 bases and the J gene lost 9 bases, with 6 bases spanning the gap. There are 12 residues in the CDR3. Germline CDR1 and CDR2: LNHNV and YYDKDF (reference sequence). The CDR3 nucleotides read TGTGCCACCAGCAGAGATGTGGGTGAGCAGTTCTTC. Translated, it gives CATSRDVGEQFF.

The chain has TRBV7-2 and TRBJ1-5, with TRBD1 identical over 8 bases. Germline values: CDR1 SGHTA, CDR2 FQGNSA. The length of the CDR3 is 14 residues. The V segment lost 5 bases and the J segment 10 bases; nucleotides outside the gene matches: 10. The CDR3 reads CASSLNRGDRPQHF. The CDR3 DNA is TGTGCCAGCAGCCTTAACAGGGGGGATCGACCCCAGCATTTT. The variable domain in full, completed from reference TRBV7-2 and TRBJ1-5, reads GAGVSQSPSNKVTEKGKDVELRCDPISGHTALYWYRQSLGQGLEFLIYFQGNSAPDKSGLPSDRFSAERTGGSVSTLTIQRTQQEDSAVYLCASSLNRGDRPQHFGDGTRLSIL.

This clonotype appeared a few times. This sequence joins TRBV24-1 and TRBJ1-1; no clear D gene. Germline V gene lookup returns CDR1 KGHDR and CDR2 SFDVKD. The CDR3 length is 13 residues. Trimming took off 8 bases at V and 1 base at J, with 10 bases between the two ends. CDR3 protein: CATTLGPNTEAFF. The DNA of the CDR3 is TGTGCCACCACGTTAGGGCCGAACACTGAAGCTTTCTTT.

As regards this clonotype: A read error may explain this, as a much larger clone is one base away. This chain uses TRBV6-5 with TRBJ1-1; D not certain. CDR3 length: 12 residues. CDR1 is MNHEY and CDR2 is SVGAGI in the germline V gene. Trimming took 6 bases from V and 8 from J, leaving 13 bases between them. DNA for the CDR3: TGTGCCAGCAGGAGGACTTACGGCGAAGCTTTCTTT. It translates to CASRRTYGEAFF.

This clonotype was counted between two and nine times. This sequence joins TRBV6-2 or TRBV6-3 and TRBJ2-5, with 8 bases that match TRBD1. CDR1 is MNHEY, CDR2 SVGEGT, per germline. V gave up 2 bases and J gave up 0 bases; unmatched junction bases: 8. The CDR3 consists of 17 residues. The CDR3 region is CASSYDQDREYQETQYF. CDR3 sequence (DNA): TGTGCCAGCAGTTACGACCAGGACAGGGAGTACCAAGAGACCCAGTACTTC.